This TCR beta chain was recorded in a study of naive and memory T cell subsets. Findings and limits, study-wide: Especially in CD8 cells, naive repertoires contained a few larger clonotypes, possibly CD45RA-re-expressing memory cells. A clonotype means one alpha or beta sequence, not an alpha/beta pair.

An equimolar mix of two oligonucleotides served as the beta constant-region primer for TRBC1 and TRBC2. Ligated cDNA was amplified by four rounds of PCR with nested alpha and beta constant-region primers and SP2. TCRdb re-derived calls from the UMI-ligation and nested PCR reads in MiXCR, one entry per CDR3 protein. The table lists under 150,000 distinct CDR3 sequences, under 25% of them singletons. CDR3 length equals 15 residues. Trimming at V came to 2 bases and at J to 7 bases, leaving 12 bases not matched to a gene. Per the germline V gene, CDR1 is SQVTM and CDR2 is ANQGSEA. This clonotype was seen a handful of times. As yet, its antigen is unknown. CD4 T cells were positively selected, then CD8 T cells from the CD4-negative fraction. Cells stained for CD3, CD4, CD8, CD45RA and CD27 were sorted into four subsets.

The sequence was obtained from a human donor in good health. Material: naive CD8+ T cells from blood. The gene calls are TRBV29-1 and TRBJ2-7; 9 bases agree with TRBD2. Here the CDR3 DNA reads TGCAGCGTTGAAATCGAGCGGGAGGCGGGGGAAGAGCAGTACTTC. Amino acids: CSVEIEREAGEEQYF.